This T cell receptor beta chain comes out of a study of blood T cells in healthy people across ages (dated by TCRdb to between 2014 and 2016). About the full investigation: Template switching captured roughly one uniquely barcoded TCR beta cDNA molecule per two T cells in model experiments. Using deep sequencing normalized with unique cDNA molecular identifiers, the study measured how TCR beta repertoire diversity changes with age. Donors were grouped into four age groups: young (average roughly 16 years), middle-aged (roughly 37), aged (over 55) and long-lived (less than 85). Two additional independent replicas of 1 million unique cDNA reads from the same blood draw were analyzed for two donors (one aged 18 to 30 and one aged 80 or older). On the study overall, not on this receptor specifically: Donor CMV infection status was unknown, potentially confounding age-related changes in expanded clonotypes. Estimates of total diversity based on one million sequenced T cells were regarded as lower bounds and as underestimates. The long-lived group showed more naive CD4+ T cells, fewer expanded clones and increased TCR diversity than the aged group, suggesting age selection. Observed TCR beta diversity per million T cells fell roughly linearly with age, and a significant reduction was already apparent by age around 39. Observed TCR beta diversity correlated strongly with the percentage of naive T cells measured by flow cytometry. Since profiling was done on bulk unsorted PBMCs, naive and antigen-experienced compartments could not be conclusively compared.

A word on this clonotype: The target of this receptor is not known. Base quality data are lacking; no much larger clone is found one base away.

Preparation of the library involved 5' RACE. Sequencing was carried out with an Illumina HiSeq 2500. A second PCR of roughly 7 to 11 cycles was performed with a sample-barcoded 5' primer and a J-beta primer mix. Each TCR beta cDNA molecule received a unique molecular identifier from a template-switch 5' adaptor carrying 12 random nucleotides. Each sample yielded at least 2.5 million CDR3-containing paired-end reads. The Mint cDNA synthesis kit, primed by a TRBC-specific oligonucleotide, was used to synthesize first-strand cDNA from all RNA. After uracil-DNA glycosylase treatment, a first 18-cycle PCR used universal primers M1SS and BC2_uni_R on all cDNA. Processing in the source paper ran as follows. Normalization of each sample was performed by random selection of 1 million high-quality reads, each carrying a distinct molecular identifier. Reads with shared molecular identifiers were discarded instead of being binned into consensus sequences. MiTCR, with a Q25 quality threshold and the strictest error-elimination algorithm, was used for CDR3 identification, clonotype clustering and error correction. A nonparametric unseen species model with Euler transformation was used to estimate a lower bound on total TCR beta diversity. The public reads were reanalyzed by TCRdb: fastp trimming at Q25, MiXCR alignment, in-frame beta chains only. Every distinct CDR3 protein forms one entry, paired with its most common genes and DNA. The V and J calls and clone size come from TCRdb's table, not from the authors' own analysis. For this sample there are some 1,000,000 distinct CDR3 sequences; almost 25% appear just once. The ten largest account for approximately 0.79% of the sample.

Systemically healthy Caucasian individuals from Russia, about 38 in total and aged about 6 to 100 years, were included as donors. Each donor gave around 9.8 milliliters of peripheral blood, collected into EDTA-treated Vacutainer tubes. PBMCs were isolated by Ficoll-Paque density-gradient centrifugation, with at least 7 million obtained per sample. Trizol reagent was used to extract total RNA from the PBMCs, yielding at least 6 micrograms per sample. The percentages of naive CD45RAhigh/CD27high T cells were determined by flow cytometry on a PBMC aliquot from every donor. The CDR3, cysteine through phenylalanine, is 15 amino acids long. The read is trimmed to its CDR3 DNA, 45 bases read in frame from base 1. Here V drops 2 bases and J drops 4 bases, and the junction holds 5 bases not matched to any gene. The germline V gene gives CDR1 as MGHRA and CDR2 as YSYEKL. The sample was also reused in another study, on T cells of mothers and their children. That second publication adds: Donors were nine systemically healthy Caucasian individuals: three mothers and their six children. cDNA synthesis consumed the entire amount of extracted RNA, loaded at roughly 1.5 ug RNA in each 15 ul reaction. In the second PCR, sample barcodes and 2-4 random nucleotides were introduced via the M1S primer. Each mother yielded over 8.5 million TCR beta CDR3 reads and each child about 3 million reads. TCR recombination output is similarly shaped by thymic selection in related and unrelated pairs, with a minor effect exerted by inherited differences. Normalized repertoire overlap was always found to be slightly, but never significantly, higher in related mother-child pairs than in unrelated mother-child pairs. No persistent microchimeric T cell clones were found, with a detection sensitivity of approximately 94 clones per million clonotypes. In the study, deep NGS was used to compare the TCR beta repertoires of mothers and children, and features distinguishing related mother-child pairs from unrelated individuals were sought. The mean age was roughly 40 +/- 4 years for the mothers and approximately 11 +/- 4 years for the children. Libraries were sequenced on Illumina HiSeq 2000 with 100+100 nt paired-end reads after adapter ligation with NEBNext reagents. Mother and child libraries were prepared a month apart and sequenced in separate runs to prevent cross-contamination. Each donor had between about 450,000 and 2,300,000 distinct TCR beta clonotypes identified. Naive TCR beta clonotypes were estimated from low-frequency clonotypes matched to each donor's FACS-determined naive share, without sorting.

Recombination joined TRBV4-1 with TRBJ2-1; a stretch of 7 junction bases matches TRBD2. Sequencing was carried out using blood. This TCR was recovered from a girl aged 2 to 9 in good health. This receptor has the CDR3 CASSQPTSSYNEQFF. The sequence in DNA is TGCGCCAGCAGCCAACCGACTAGCAGTTACAATGAGCAGTTCTTC.